These T cell receptor beta chains were read from a single sample in a study of control samples from healthy donors and cancer patients. The data were produced by immunoSEQ multiplex PCR, yet TCRdb's version contains in-frame clones alone and is incomplete. The top ten clones hold roughly 4.3% of a sample with 180,000 or so clones, roughly 95% of them seen once. Input material: blood. Every receptor here comes from a woman aged 55 to 70 in good health. CDR3s include the opening cysteine and the closing phenylalanine or tryptophan. A D gene is named only where the DNA matches it firmly. Clone size is not always given. Where it is, it says once, few, many or a class for expanded clones.

NA,NA,TRBV13,TRBJ1-6,CASSLIRGGDSPLHF,TGTGCCAGCAGCTTAATCCGGGGTGGGGATTCACCCCTCCACTTT
NA,NA,TRBV2,TRBJ2-3,CACHDPSTDTQYF,TGTGCCTGCCATGACCCTAGCACAGATACGCAGTATTTT
NA,NA,TRBV19,TRBJ2-5,CASSIGFGGVETQYF,TGTGCCAGTAGTATTGGTTTCGGGGGTGTAGAGACCCAGTACTTC
NA,NA,TRBV4-1,TRBJ2-7,CASSPNDGLINFEQYF,TGCGCCAGCAGCCCGAACGACGGGCTTATCAATTTCGAGCAGTACTTC
NA,TRBD2,TRBV18,TRBJ2-5,CASLAGQRGAQETQYF,TGTGCCAGCTTGGCGGGTCAGCGGGGGGCCCAAGAGACCCAGTACTTC
once,NA,TRBV10-3,TRBJ1-5,CATVAGLQEPQHF,TGTGCCACCGTGGCAGGGCTCCAAGAGCCCCAGCATTTT
NA,NA,TRBV7-2,TRBJ1-2,CASNWNYGYTF,TGTGCCAGCAACTGGAACTATGGCTACACCTTC
NA,TRBD1,TRBV27,TRBJ2-3,CASRGGQGRVTDTQYF,TGTGCCAGCAGGGGGGGACAGGGACGAGTCACAGATACGCAGTATTTT
once,TRBD2,TRBV6-4,TRBJ2-3,CASSVGLAGAPQYF,TGTGCCAGCAGTGTAGGCCTAGCGGGGGCCCCGCAGTATTTT
NA,TRBD1,TRBV3-1/TRBV3-2,TRBJ2-1,CASSQEVVGWTGDSNEQFF,TGTGCCAGCAGCCAAGAGGTAGTGGGGTGGACAGGGGATTCCAATGAGCAGTTCTTC
few,NA,TRBV19,TRBJ2-2,CASSEGPANTGELFF,TGTGCCAGTAGTGAGGGGCCTGCGAACACCGGGGAGCTGTTTTTT
NA,TRBD2,TRBV19,TRBJ2-2,CATGTSGDGELFF,TGTGCCACCGGGACTAGCGGGGACGGGGAGCTGTTTTTT
NA,NA,TRBV5-1,TRBJ2-3,CASSLDLSKWNTDTQYF,TGCGCCAGCAGCTTGGATCTCTCGAAATGGAACACAGATACGCAGTATTTT
NA,TRBD2,TRBV6-5,TRBJ2-7,CASSYSPSGGHEQYF,TGTGCCAGCAGTTACTCGCCTAGCGGGGGCCACGAGCAGTACTTC
NA,NA,TRBV9,TRBJ1-1,CASSPEVDVNTEAFF,TGTGCCAGCAGCCCCGAAGTAGATGTTAACACTGAAGCTTTCTTT
once,TRBD1,TRBV12-3/TRBV12-4,TRBJ1-1,CASSRQGALEAFF,TGTGCCAGCAGTAGACAGGGGGCCCTTGAAGCTTTCTTT
NA,NA,TRBV7-2,TRBJ2-2,CASSVDGTNTGELFF,TGTGCCAGCAGCGTTGATGGGACGAACACCGGGGAGCTGTTTTTT
few,TRBD1,TRBV2,TRBJ1-2,CASSFTGGNGYTF,TGTGCCAGCAGTTTTACAGGGGGCAATGGCTACACCTTC
once,TRBD1,TRBV10-3,TRBJ1-1,CAISEYPGQGSSNTEAFF,TGTGCCATCAGTGAGTATCCGGGACAGGGCTCTTCGAACACTGAAGCTTTCTTT
NA,TRBD1,TRBV18,TRBJ1-3,CASSPRDSNTIYF,TGTGCCAGCTCACCTCGGGACAGCAATACCATATATTTT
NA,TRBD1,TRBV24-1,TRBJ2-5,CATSKTGLETQYF,TGTGCCACCTCAAAGACAGGGTTGGAGACCCAGTACTTC
NA,TRBD2,TRBV18,TRBJ2-1,CASSPRAGDNEQFF,TGTGCCAGCTCACCACGCGCGGGGGACAATGAGCAGTTCTTC
once,TRBD1,TRBV19,TRBJ1-1,CASSWKGQGGTEAFF,TGTGCCAGTAGTTGGAAGGGACAGGGGGGGACTGAAGCTTTCTTT
NA,TRBD2,TRBV7-6,TRBJ2-7,CASSLGSGDPYEQYF,TGTGCCAGCAGCTTAGGCAGCGGGGATCCCTACGAGCAGTACTTC
NA,TRBD1,TRBV9,TRBJ2-7,CASSLTGTGPSYEQYF,TGTGCCAGCAGCTTGACCGGGACAGGGCCATCCTACGAGCAGTACTTC
NA,TRBD1,TRBV10-3,TRBJ1-5,CAISGTGTQDQPQHF,TGTGCCATCAGTGGGACAGGGACCCAGGATCAGCCCCAGCATTTT
NA,NA,TRBV7-2,TRBJ2-3,CASSLGDSSDTQYF,TGTGCCAGCAGCTTAGGGGACTCCTCAGATACGCAGTATTTT
NA,TRBD1,TRBV29-1,TRBJ1-2,CSVAIQTGYGYTF,TGCAGCGTTGCTATACAGACAGGGTATGGCTACACCTTC
NA,NA,TRBV2,TRBJ2-2,CARRDGGRGRRVTGELFF,TGTGCCCGCCGTGACGGGGGGCGGGGGCGGCGAGTCACCGGGGAGCTGTTTTTT
NA,NA,TRBV7-3,TRBJ2-7,CASSREGGSEQYF,TGTGCCAGCAGTCGTGAGGGTGGTTCCGAGCAGTACTTC